The 30 T cell receptor beta chains reported below all come from one sample, sequenced in a study of cytomegalovirus exposure and HLA in healthy donors. PCR amplification relied on 60 Vbeta primers (plus 13 Jbeta primers). The repertoire was sequenced with immunoSEQ multiplex PCR; TCRdb's copy has only in-frame clones and lacks some. This table has over 100,000 clones, roughly 73% appearing once. Sequenced sample: PBMCs. These receptors came from a male donor in good health and CMV-seronegative.

V and J are TRBV18 and TRBJ1-4; D is perhaps TRBD1 (6 bases). CDR3 length: 13 residues. Per germline, CDR1 KGHSH and CDR2 LQKENI. Trimming left V 8 bases short and J 4 bases short, with 11 bases between. CDR3 nucleotides: TGTGCCAGCCAGGGACAATTTAATGAAAAACTGTTTTTT. This encodes CASQGQFNEKLFF.

J is TRBJ1-2 and V is TRBV14; 8 nucleotides agree with TRBD1. The CDR3 totals 13 residues. The germline V gene encodes CDR1 SGHDN and CDR2 FVKESK. The junction had 2 bases not matched to a gene; V was cut back by 2 bases and J by 6 bases. CDR3 region: CASSQQGAHGYTF. The CDR3 DNA follows: TGTGCCAGCAGCCAACAGGGGGCCCATGGCTACACCTTC.

V is TRBV6-6 and J is TRBJ2-1; D unresolved. Trimming stripped 2 bases from V and 7 bases from J, with 12 bases between. This CDR3 region has 14 residues. Germline V gene data show CDR1 as MNHNY and CDR2 as SVGAGI (reference sequence). This CDR3 is CASSYVGSGNEQFF. DNA for the CDR3: TGTGCCAGCAGTTACGTAGGTTCCGGGAATGAGCAGTTCTTC.

A remark on this clone: The junction departs from germline at one end; a sequencing error may be responsible. The CDR3 region is CASSPPAGSEQCF. The CDR3 DNA reads as TGTGCCAGCTCTCCACCGGCAGGCTCCGAGCAGTGCTTC. The chain employs TRBV18 and TRBJ2-7, with D unclear. CDR1 is KGHSH and CDR2 is LQKENI in the germline V gene. This CDR3 has 13 amino acids.

The gene calls are TRBV5-4 and TRBJ1-1; tentative D call: TRBD1 (5 bases). The V gene lost 4 bases and the J gene lost 1 base, with 14 bases spanning the gap. The CDR3 runs to 15 residues. Germline-derived CDR1 and CDR2 are SGHNT and YYREEE (reference sequence). CDR3 bases: TGTGCCAGCAGCGGCCCCCCGACAGAGAACACTGAAGCTTTCTTT. Its protein is CASSGPPTENTEAFF.

This clone came up once. This chain links TRBV7-9 with TRBJ1-6, with 8 positions matching TRBD1. V lost 5 bases to trimming and J lost 6 bases; unmatched junction nucleotides: 6. The CDR3 has 15 residues. From germline, CDR1 is SEHNR and CDR2 FQNEAQ (reference sequence). DNA of the CDR3: TGTGCCAGCAGCCTCGGACAGGGAGTTAATTCACCCCTCCACTTT. Its protein product is CASSLGQGVNSPLHF.

The chain uses TRBV2 and TRBJ1-6, with D possibly matching TRBD1 (6 bases). Trimming took off 7 bases at V and 0 bases at J, with 22 bases between the two ends. This CDR3 region has 19 residues. Germline V lookup: CDR1 SNHLY, CDR2 FYNNEI. The CDR3 coding sequence is TGTGCCAGCATCTCCCGGGGGGGCAAACAAAGCTCCTATAATTCACCCCTCCACTTT. Translation gives CASISRGGKQSSYNSPLHF. The full variable domain, with the rest looked up from reference TRBV2 and TRBJ1-6, is EPEVTQTPSHQVTQMGQEVILRCVPISNHLYFYWYRQILGQKVEFLVSFYNNEISEKSEIFDDQFSVERPDGSNFTLKIRSTKLEDSAMYFCASISRGGKQSSYNSPLHFGNGTRLTVT.

The chain links TRBV13 to TRBJ2-5, with TRBD1 identical over 10 bases. The DNA end is more similar to TRBJ2-7, so the J call may be wrong. Germline assignment: CDR1 PRHDT and CDR2 FYEKMQ (reference sequence). The CDR3 contains 15 residues. Here the CDR3 DNA reads TGTGCCAGCAGCCCCTGGGGACAGGGGACCTACGAGCAGTACTTC. It translates to CASSPWGQGTYEQYF.

This chain joins TRBV7-2 and TRBJ2-7; D possibly corresponds to TRBD2 (7 bases). The CDR3 covers 15 residues. Germline V gives CDR1 SGHTA, CDR2 FQGNSA. Trimming removed 7 bases at V and 1 base at J, with 17 bases between. CDR3 DNA sequence: TGTGCCAGCACCCTAAGCCGGGGGGCGTCCTACGAGCAGTACTTC. It codes for CASTLSRGASYEQYF.

This chain connects TRBV27 to TRBJ2-1, with D possibly TRBD1 on 6 matching bases. The CDR3 totals 14 residues. The germline V gene has CDR1 MNHEY and CDR2 SMNVEV (reference sequence). Trimming removed 8 bases from V and 0 bases from J, with 11 bases in between. As DNA, the CDR3 is TGTGCCAGCCTGAGGGGGAGCTCCTACAATGAGCAGTTCTTC. It is translated as CASLRGSSYNEQFF.

This clone was detected a few times. This chain joins TRBV6-1 and TRBJ1-1; a weak D match, TRBD1 (6 bases). The germline V gene encodes CDR1 MNHNS and CDR2 SASEGT. The CDR3 is made up of 13 amino acids. V was shortened by 2 bases and J by 4 bases, with 8 bases between the two germline ends. CDR3 protein: CASSEQGSTEAFF. The CDR3 DNA reads TGTGCCAGCAGTGAACAGGGGAGCACTGAAGCTTTCTTT.

V and J are TRBV29-1 and TRBJ2-3; 8 nucleotides line up with TRBD2. The J segment lost 1 base and the V segment lost 8 bases, leaving 8 bases of the junction unmatched. CDR3 size: 14 residues. Germline-derived CDR1 and CDR2 are SQVTM and ANQGSEA. CDR3 coding DNA: TGCAGCTTCGGGACTAGTACTGGCACAGATACGCAGTATTTT. This translates into CSFGTSTGTDTQYF.

V and J are TRBV7-2 and TRBJ1-5; 8 bases agree with TRBD1. From germline, CDR1 is SGHTA and CDR2 FQGNSA. The J segment lost 4 bases and the V segment lost 5 bases, leaving 13 bases of the junction unmatched. The CDR3 is made up of 17 amino acids. The CDR3: CASSLFGTGGPNQPQHF. The CDR3 DNA is TGTGCCAGCAGCCTTTTCGGGACAGGAGGACCTAATCAGCCCCAGCATTTT. The full variable domain, with the rest looked up from reference TRBV7-2 and TRBJ1-5, is GAGVSQSPSNKVTEKGKDVELRCDPISGHTALYWYRQSLGQGLEFLIYFQGNSAPDKSGLPSDRFSAERTGGSVSTLTIQRTQQEDSAVYLCASSLFGTGGPNQPQHFGDGTRLSIL.

A remark on this clone: Other DNA sequences in the same sample also yield this CDR3. The chain employs TRBV10-3 and TRBJ2-1; TRBD2 agrees at 13 bases. The CDR3 totals 15 residues. Germline values: CDR1 ENHRY, CDR2 SYGVKD. J was trimmed by 5 bases and V by 4 bases; bases with no gene match: 2. In DNA form, the CDR3 reads TGTGCCATCAGTGGCGGACTAGCGGGGGACAATGAGCAGTTCTTC. Its protein is CAISGGLAGDNEQFF.

The chain couples TRBV21-1 to TRBJ1-2; TRBD1, the table's D call, lacks a check against the DNA. TRBV21-1 is a documented pseudogene. This CDR3 has 15 amino acids. The CDR3 is CASSKALQAHYGYTF. DNA for the CDR3: TGTGCCAGCAGCAAAGCTCTCCAGGCGCACTATGGCTACACCTTC.

The chain recombines TRBV18 with TRBJ1-1; tentatively, D is TRBD1 (6 bases). CDR3 length: 14 amino acids. Deletions cut 4 bases from V and 4 bases from J, with 13 bases between. Germline V CDR1 and CDR2: KGHSH, LQKENI. Here the CDR3 reads CASSRGGQSTEAFF. The DNA of the CDR3 is TGTGCCAGCTCACGGGGCGGACAGAGCACTGAAGCTTTCTTT.

This rearrangement joins TRBV4-1 to TRBJ2-2, with 8 bases fitting TRBD1. Germline V CDR1 and CDR2: MGHRA, YSYEKL. V shed 1 base and J 1 base; nucleotides not matched to a gene: 8. This CDR3 contains 18 residues. This CDR3 reads CASSQALTGTGNTGELFF. For the CDR3, the DNA is TGCGCCAGCAGCCAAGCCTTGACCGGGACAGGGAACACCGGGGAGCTGTTTTTT.

The chain carries TRBV4-1 and TRBJ1-4, with 8 bases identical to TRBD1. Germline CDR1 is MGHRA and CDR2 is YSYEKL. V shed 1 base, J shed 2 bases, and the junction held 3 bases outside the gene matches. The length of the CDR3 is 16 residues. The CDR3 region has the DNA TGCGCCAGCAGCCAAGGGCAGGGGGCGACTAATGAAAAACTGTTTTTT. As protein: CASSQGQGATNEKLFF.

In this sample, this clone turned up once. This chain links TRBV5-1 with TRBJ2-1; the match to TRBD2 covers 12 bases. The length of the CDR3 is 17 residues. CDR1 SGHRS and CDR2 YFSETQ come from the germline V gene. V trimming: 7 bases; J trimming: 6 bases; junction bases outside the gene matches: 14. CDR3 sequence reads: CASATSGGRGAFNEQFF. CDR3 DNA: TGCGCCAGCGCGACTAGCGGGGGTCGGGGCGCGTTCAATGAGCAGTTCTTC.

The rearrangement uses TRBV7-8 and TRBJ2-1, with 10 nucleotides matching TRBD2. This CDR3 contains 16 residues. The germline gives CDR1 SGHVS, CDR2 FQNEAQ. V was clipped by 1 base and J by 3 bases; unmatched bases: 3. In nucleotides, the CDR3 is TGTGCCAGCAGCTTAGGGGGACTAGCGATCTACAATGAGCAGTTCTTC. Protein product: CASSLGGLAIYNEQFF.

The J gene is TRBJ2-4, the V gene TRBV10-3; 11 bases agree with TRBD2. This CDR3 has 18 residues. Germline V CDR1 and CDR2: ENHRY, SYGVKD. V shed 0 bases, J shed 4 bases, and the junction held 8 bases outside the gene matches. The CDR3 sequence is CAISESQASGGYKNIQYF. In DNA form, the CDR3 reads TGTGCCATCAGTGAGTCGCAGGCTAGCGGGGGGTATAAAAACATTCAGTACTTC.

V gene TRBV12-5 combines with J gene TRBJ2-7; D might be TRBD2 (5 bases). The CDR3 length is 13 residues. In germline, CDR1 is LGHNT, CDR2 FRNRAP. V lost 7 bases, J lost 7 bases, and 17 bases lay in between. Here the CDR3 reads CASESGAPMEQYF. The CDR3 region has the DNA TGTGCTAGTGAGAGCGGAGCCCCGATGGAGCAGTACTTC.

V gene TRBV2 combines with J gene TRBJ1-1; the D is unclear. V lost 1 base to trimming and J lost 2 bases, with 11 bases between them. Germline V gene data show CDR1 as SNHLY and CDR2 as FYNNEI. This CDR3 is 15 amino acids long. CDR3 loop: CASSEEARSNTEAFF. For the CDR3, the DNA is TGTGCCAGCAGTGAAGAGGCACGGAGTAACACTGAAGCTTTCTTT.

In regard to this clone: One end of the junction varies from germline; a read error may be responsible. The chain is built from TRBV28 and TRBJ2-5; 8 bases map to TRBD1. The CDR3 extends over 11 amino acids. The germline gives CDR1 MDHEN, CDR2 SYDVKM. The CDR3 loop is CASSGDRTSDF. DNA of the CDR3: TGTGCCAGCAGTGGGGACAGGACCTCAGACTTC.

This clone turned up a few times. The chain joins TRBV4-3 to TRBJ1-1, with D perhaps TRBD1 (6 bases). CDR1 and CDR2 (germline): LGHNA, YSLEER. The V and J ends lost 4 bases and 6 bases respectively, with 18 bases between them. The CDR3 is 15 residues long. The CDR3 spells CASSPRQGSVAEAFF. The DNA of the CDR3 is TGCGCCAGCAGCCCCCGGCAGGGGAGCGTGGCTGAAGCTTTCTTT.

The chain uses TRBV18 and TRBJ2-5; D gene ambiguous. The V end lost 2 bases, the J end lost 5 bases, and 15 bases lay between the germline ends. Germline CDR1 KGHSH, CDR2 LQKENI. The CDR3 is made up of 15 amino acids. The CDR3 is CASSPESSVYETQYF. Here the CDR3 DNA reads TGTGCCAGCTCACCAGAGTCGAGTGTTTATGAGACCCAGTACTTC.

V usage is TRBV7-3 and J usage is TRBJ2-7; no definite D call. Trimming cost V 5 bases and J 2 bases, with 10 bases left between them. The CDR3 is 13 amino acids. Germline V gives CDR1 SGHTA, CDR2 FQGTGA. The CDR3 nucleotides are TGTGCCAGCAGCCCAACCGCAGCCTACGAGCAGTACTTC. It yields the protein CASSPTAAYEQYF. Full variable domain (outside the CDR3, taken from reference TRBV7-3 and TRBJ2-7): GAGVSQTPSNKVTEKGKYVELRCDPISGHTALYWYRQSLGQGPEFLIYFQGTGAADDSGLPNDRFFAVRPEGSVSTLKIQRTERGDSAVYLCASSPTAAYEQYFGPGTRLTVT.

CDR3 loop: CASSYNSQGSYEQYF. CDR3 sequence (DNA): TGTGCCAGCAGTTACAATTCCCAGGGCTCCTACGAGCAGTACTTC. This chain links TRBV6-5 with TRBJ2-7; a weak D match, TRBD1 (5 bases). The length of the CDR3 is 15 residues. CDR1 MNHEY and CDR2 SVGAGI come from the germline V gene. V shed 2 bases and J shed 0 bases, with 11 bases lying between them.

This sequence joins TRBV7-2 and TRBJ1-2; 8 bases map to TRBD1. The CDR3 sequence is 15 residues long. Looked up from germline, CDR1 is SGHTA and CDR2 is FQGNSA. Trimming removed 2 bases from V and 8 bases from J; junction bases left unmatched: 10. The CDR3: CASSLNQGAQRGYTF. The CDR3 bases are TGTGCCAGCAGCTTAAATCAGGGGGCGCAACGAGGCTACACCTTC.

The V and J genes are TRBV14 and TRBJ1-5; the D is unclear. The CDR3 is 13 residues long. V gave up 0 bases and J gave up 3 bases, with 3 bases separating them. Germline lookup yields CDR1 SGHDN and CDR2 FVKESK. CDR3 sequence (DNA): TGTGCCAGCAGCCAAGACCACAATCAGCCCCAGCATTTT. Its translation is CASSQDHNQPQHF.